The source of this T cell receptor (beta chain) is a study of OX40 agonist ivuxolimab in advanced cancers. Turning to the study itself: With a range of roughly 20 to 90, age averaged approximately 64 years, and 65% to 85% were male. Study results and limitations: In general, CD8+ T cells held more expanded clones than CD4+ did, on average.

Trimming pared 8 bases from V and 3 bases from J, leaving 14 bases between. The germline CDR1 and CDR2 sequences are MNHEY and SMNVEV (reference sequence). There are 14 residues in the CDR3. Turning to this clone: The antigen remains undetermined.

This table comes from immunoSEQ multiplex PCR, and its TCRdb copy is limited to in-frame clones, with some not included. The repertoire holds about 35,000 clones, with around 92% as singletons. This specimen was CD4+ or CD8+ T cells sorted from blood, taken in a trial of the OX40 agonist ivuxolimab. The V and J genes are TRBV27 and TRBJ2-1; a possible D gene is TRBD2 (6 bases). This sequence originates from an adult with an advanced solid tumor such as melanoma, head and neck, liver or kidney cancer. CDR3 DNA sequence: TGTGCCAGCGGTGGCGGGAACCTCTACAATGAGCAGTTCTTC. This translates into CASGGGNLYNEQFF.